These 7 T cell receptor beta chains came from one sample sequenced in a study of blood T cells in healthy people across ages. The use of a sample-barcoded 5' primer and a J-beta primer mix characterized a second PCR of about 7 to 12 cycles. TCRdb itself ran the 5' RACE reads through MiXCR, one entry per CDR3 protein. Of more than 900,000 distinct CDR3 sequences in the sample, under 30% were seen once. This same sample was also taken into another study, of T cells of mothers and their children.

The sequenced sample was blood. Receptors originate from a girl aged 2-10 years in good health.

V is TRBV24-1 and J is TRBJ2-1; no clear D. The germline CDR1 and CDR2 sequences are KGHDR and SFDVKD. The V and J ends lost 2 bases and 3 bases respectively, with 10 bases between them. The CDR3 covers 15 residues. The CDR3 DNA reads as TGTGCCACCAGTGATTATAGCAGCTACTACAATGAGCAGTTCTTC. This gives the protein CATSDYSSYYNEQFF.

The chain is built from TRBV4-3 and TRBJ2-5; weak D call: TRBD2 (5 bases). TRBJ2-7 explains the end of the DNA better; the J call may be wrong. This CDR3 comprises 15 residues. Per germline, CDR1 LGHNA and CDR2 YSLEER. The CDR3 bases are TGCGCCAGCAGCCAAGATTTCGGAGGCCTTTACGAGCAGTACTTC. Translation: CASSQDFGGLYEQYF.

This clonotype was observed a handful of times. This chain connects TRBV28 to TRBJ1-6; 7 nucleotides match TRBD1. This CDR3 region has 14 residues. J was trimmed by 5 bases and V by 5 bases; bases with no gene match: 3. Germline assignment: CDR1 MDHEN and CDR2 SYDVKM. The CDR3 DNA is TGTGCCAGCAGTCGTCAGGGGGATAATTCACCCCTCCACTTT. Protein sequence: CASSRQGDNSPLHF.

The chain combines TRBV4-3 with TRBJ2-5; the D gene could be TRBD1 or TRBD2 (5 bases each). The J call is uncertain, as TRBJ2-7 better fits the DNA end. Germline CDR1 reads LGHNA; CDR2 reads YSLEER. This CDR3 is 16 amino acids long. For the CDR3, the DNA is TGCGCCAGCAGCCAGGATTTTCAGGGAGTCACCTACGAGCAGTACTTC. Residues: CASSQDFQGVTYEQYF.

V is TRBV20-1 and J is TRBJ2-1; D unresolved. CDR1 and CDR2 (germline): DFQATT, SNEGSKA (reference sequence). Trimming stripped 3 bases from V and 4 bases from J, with 10 bases between. The CDR3 extends over 13 amino acids. The CDR3 region has the DNA TGCAGTGCTAGCCCGGCTATTTACAATGAGCAGTTCTTC. This sequence encodes CSASPAIYNEQFF.

This clonotype was detected only a few times. This rearrangement joins TRBV12-3 or TRBV12-4 to TRBJ2-5; D may be TRBD2 (6 bases). The DNA end is more similar to TRBJ2-1, so the J call may be wrong. This CDR3 region has 14 residues. CDR3 nucleotides: TGTGCCAGCAGTTTACGGACTCCGGGAGATGAGCAGTTCTTC. Protein sequence: CASSLRTPGDEQFF.

This clonotype was seen a handful of times. This rearrangement joins TRBV3-1 to TRBJ2-1, with D tentatively TRBD2 (5 bases). Germline V gives CDR1 LGHDT, CDR2 YNNKEL (reference sequence). The length of the CDR3 is 12 residues. V lost 7 bases and J lost 6, with 10 bases in between. For the CDR3, the DNA is TGTGCCAGCAACCGAGAGGGCAATGAGCAGTTCTTC. It specifies CASNREGNEQFF.